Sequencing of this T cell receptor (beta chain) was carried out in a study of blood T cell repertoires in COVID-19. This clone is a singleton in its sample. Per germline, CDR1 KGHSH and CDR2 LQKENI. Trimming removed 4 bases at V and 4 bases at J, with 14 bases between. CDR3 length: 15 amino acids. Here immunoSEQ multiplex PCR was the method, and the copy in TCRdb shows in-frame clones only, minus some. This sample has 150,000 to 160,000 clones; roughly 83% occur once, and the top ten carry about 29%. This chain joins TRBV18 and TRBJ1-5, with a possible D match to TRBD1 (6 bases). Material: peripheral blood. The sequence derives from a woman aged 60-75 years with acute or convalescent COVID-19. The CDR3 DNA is TGTGCCAGCTCACAATCGGACAGCCGAAATCAGCCCCAGCATTTT. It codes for CASSQSDSRNQPQHF.